One sample yielded the 6 T cell receptor beta chains listed below, sequenced in a study of blood T cell repertoires in COVID-19. Using immunoSEQ multiplex PCR, the repertoire was profiled, and TCRdb retains in-frame clones only, with some absent. Of around 110,000 clones in the sample, 82% were seen once. The sequencing input was peripheral blood. The receptors stem from a man aged 70 or older with active or convalescent COVID-19.

J is TRBJ2-3 and V is TRBV2; 8 positions agree with TRBD2. Losses at the gene ends were 7 bases for V and 0 bases for J; bases not matched to a gene: 6. CDR3 length: 15 residues. The germline V gene encodes CDR1 SNHLY and CDR2 FYNNEI. CDR3 sequence: CASKGIAGSTDTQYF. CDR3 in DNA: TGTGCCAGCAAGGGGATAGCGGGAAGCACAGATACGCAGTATTTT.

The V call is TRBV6-5, the J call TRBJ1-1, with 10 nucleotides matching TRBD1. The CDR3 sequence is 15 residues long. V shed 5 bases and J 6 bases; nucleotides not matched to a gene: 9. Germline V gene sequence: CDR1 MNHEY, CDR2 SVGAGI. As DNA, the CDR3 is TGTGCCAGCAGTCCTGGGGGGACAGGGGAGGCTGAAGCTTTCTTT. It translates to CASSPGGTGEAEAFF.

The chain has TRBV11-3 and TRBJ2-5; 9 nucleotides line up with TRBD2. The CDR3 is 16 amino acids. Germline-derived CDR1 and CDR2 are SGHNT and YENEEA. The ends lost 5 bases at V and 2 bases at J; junction bases unmatched: 9. CDR3 nucleotides: TGTGCCAGCAGCCAAAACTTGGGACTAGCTCAAGAGACCCAGTACTTC. Protein product: CASSQNLGLAQETQYF.

The V call is TRBV7-2, the J call TRBJ2-5, with TRBD1 identical over 11 bases. Germline V gene sequence: CDR1 SGHTA, CDR2 FQGNSA. The trim removed 4 bases at V and 5 bases at J, leaving 6 bases unmatched. The CDR3 length is 15 residues. The CDR3 bases are TGTGCCAGCAGCTCTGGACAGGGGGCCTGGGAGACCCAGTACTTC. It yields the protein CASSSGQGAWETQYF.

This clone was picked up a small number of times. The V gene is TRBV3-1 (or the pseudogene TRBV3-2), the J gene TRBJ1-4; D possibly corresponds to TRBD1 (5 bases). The V and J ends lost 2 bases and 0 bases respectively, with 13 bases between them. Germline V gene lookup returns CDR1 LGHDT and CDR2 YNNKEL (reference sequence). CDR3 size: 17 residues. CDR3 coding DNA: TGTGCCAGCAGCCAACCAGGACGGGGGGCAACTAATGAAAAACTGTTTTTT. Translation: CASSQPGRGATNEKLFF.

The chain couples TRBV19 to TRBJ2-1; D ambiguous. Germline-derived CDR1 and CDR2 are LNHDA and SQIVND (reference sequence). The CDR3 consists of 12 residues. Trimming cost V 5 bases and J 3 bases, with 5 bases left between them. CDR3 bases: TGTGCCAGTAGTGCGAACTACAATGAGCAGTTCTTC. Its protein product is CASSANYNEQFF. Full variable domain (remainder filled in from reference TRBV19 and TRBJ2-1): DGGITQSPKYLFRKEGQNVTLSCEQNLNHDAMYWYRQDPGQGLRLIYYSQIVNDFQKGDIAEGYSVSREKKESFPLTVTSAQKNPTAFYLCASSANYNEQFFGPGTRLTVL.